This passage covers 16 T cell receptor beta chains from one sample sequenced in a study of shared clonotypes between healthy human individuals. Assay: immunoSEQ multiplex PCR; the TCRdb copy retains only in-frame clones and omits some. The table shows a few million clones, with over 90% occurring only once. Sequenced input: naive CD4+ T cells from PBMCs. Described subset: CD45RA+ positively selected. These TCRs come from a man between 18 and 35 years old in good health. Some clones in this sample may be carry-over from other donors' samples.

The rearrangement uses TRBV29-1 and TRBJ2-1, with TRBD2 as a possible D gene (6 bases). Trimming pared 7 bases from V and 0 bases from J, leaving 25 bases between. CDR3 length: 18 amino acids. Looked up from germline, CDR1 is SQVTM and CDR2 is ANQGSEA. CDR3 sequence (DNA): TGCAGCGCCGAGGGTGGAGGGAATTTGCGGAGCTCCTACAATGAGCAGTTCTTC. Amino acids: CSAEGGGNLRSSYNEQFF.

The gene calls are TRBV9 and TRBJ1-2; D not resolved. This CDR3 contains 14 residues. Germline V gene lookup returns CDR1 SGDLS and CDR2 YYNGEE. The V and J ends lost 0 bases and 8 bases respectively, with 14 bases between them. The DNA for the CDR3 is TGTGCCAGCAGCGTAGCTACCCAAGAAGGGGGCTACACCTTC. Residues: CASSVATQEGGYTF.

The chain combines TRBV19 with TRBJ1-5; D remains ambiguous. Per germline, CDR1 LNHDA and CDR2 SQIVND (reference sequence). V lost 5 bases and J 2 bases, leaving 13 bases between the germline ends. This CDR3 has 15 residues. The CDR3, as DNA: TGTGCCAGTAGTGTTATCCCAGGTGGCAATCAGCCCCAGCATTTT. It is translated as CASSVIPGGNQPQHF. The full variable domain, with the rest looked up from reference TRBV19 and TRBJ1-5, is DGGITQSPKYLFRKEGQNVTLSCEQNLNHDAMYWYRQDPGQGLRLIYYSQIVNDFQKGDIAEGYSVSREKKESFPLTVTSAQKNPTAFYLCASSVIPGGNQPQHFGDGTRLSIL.

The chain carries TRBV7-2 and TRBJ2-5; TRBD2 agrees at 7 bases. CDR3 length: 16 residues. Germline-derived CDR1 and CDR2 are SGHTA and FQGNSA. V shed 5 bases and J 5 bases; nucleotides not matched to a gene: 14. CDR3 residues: CASSPGRGVVYETQYF. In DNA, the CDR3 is TGTGCCAGCAGCCCGGGTCGGGGGGTAGTTTATGAGACCCAGTACTTC.

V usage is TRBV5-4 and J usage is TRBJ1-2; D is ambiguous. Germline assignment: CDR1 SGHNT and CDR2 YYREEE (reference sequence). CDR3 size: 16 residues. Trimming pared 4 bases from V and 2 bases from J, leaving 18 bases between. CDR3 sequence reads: CASSPQGRTENYGYTF. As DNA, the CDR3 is TGTGCCAGCAGCCCCCAAGGACGAACCGAAAACTATGGCTACACCTTC.

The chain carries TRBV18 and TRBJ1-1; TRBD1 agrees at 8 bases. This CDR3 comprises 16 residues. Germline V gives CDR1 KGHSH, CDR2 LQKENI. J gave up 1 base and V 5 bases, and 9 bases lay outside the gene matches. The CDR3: CASSRQGMERNTEAFF. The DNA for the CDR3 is TGTGCCAGCTCAAGACAGGGGATGGAACGGAACACTGAAGCTTTCTTT.

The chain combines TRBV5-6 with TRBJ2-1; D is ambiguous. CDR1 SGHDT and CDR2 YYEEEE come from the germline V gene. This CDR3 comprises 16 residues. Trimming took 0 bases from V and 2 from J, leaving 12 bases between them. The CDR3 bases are TGTGCCAGCAGCTTGGCCTCCCGTACCCCCTACAATGAGCAGTTCTTC. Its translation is CASSLASRTPYNEQFF.

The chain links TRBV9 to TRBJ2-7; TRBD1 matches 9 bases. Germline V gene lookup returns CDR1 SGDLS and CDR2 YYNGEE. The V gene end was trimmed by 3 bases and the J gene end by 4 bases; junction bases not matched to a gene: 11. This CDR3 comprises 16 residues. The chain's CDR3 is CASSGGDRAPSYEQYF. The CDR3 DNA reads TGTGCCAGCAGCGGGGGGGACAGGGCACCCTCGTACGAGCAGTACTTC.

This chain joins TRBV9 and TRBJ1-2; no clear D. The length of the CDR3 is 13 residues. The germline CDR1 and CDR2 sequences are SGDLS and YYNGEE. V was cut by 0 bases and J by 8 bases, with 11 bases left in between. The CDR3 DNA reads TGTGCCAGCAGCGTAGCTACGAGGACCGGCTACACCTTC. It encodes CASSVATRTGYTF.

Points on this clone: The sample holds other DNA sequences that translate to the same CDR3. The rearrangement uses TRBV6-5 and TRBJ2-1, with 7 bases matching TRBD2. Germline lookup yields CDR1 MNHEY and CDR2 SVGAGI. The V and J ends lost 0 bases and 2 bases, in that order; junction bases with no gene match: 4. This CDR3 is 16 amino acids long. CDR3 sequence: CASSYSGLAAYNEQFF. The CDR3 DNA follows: TGTGCCAGCAGTTACTCGGGGCTAGCGGCCTACAATGAGCAGTTCTTC.

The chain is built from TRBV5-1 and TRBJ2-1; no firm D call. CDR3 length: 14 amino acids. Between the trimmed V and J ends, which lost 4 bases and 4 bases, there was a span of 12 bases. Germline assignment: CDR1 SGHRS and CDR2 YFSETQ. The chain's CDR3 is CASSEHTVYNEQFF. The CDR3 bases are TGCGCCAGCAGCGAACATACAGTTTACAATGAGCAGTTCTTC.

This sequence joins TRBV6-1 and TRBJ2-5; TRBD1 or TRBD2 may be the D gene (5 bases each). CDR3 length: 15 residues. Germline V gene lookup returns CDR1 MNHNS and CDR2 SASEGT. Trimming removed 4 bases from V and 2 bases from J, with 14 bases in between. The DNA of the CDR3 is TGTGCCAGCAGTGCGGCCGGGACGAGACAAGAGACCCAGTACTTC. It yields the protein CASSAAGTRQETQYF.

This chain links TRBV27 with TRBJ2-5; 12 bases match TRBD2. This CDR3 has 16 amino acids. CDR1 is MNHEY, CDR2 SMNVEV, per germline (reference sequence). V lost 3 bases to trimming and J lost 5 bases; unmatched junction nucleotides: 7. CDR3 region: CASSLASGRALETQYF. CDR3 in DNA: TGTGCCAGCAGTTTGGCTAGCGGGAGGGCCTTGGAGACCCAGTACTTC.

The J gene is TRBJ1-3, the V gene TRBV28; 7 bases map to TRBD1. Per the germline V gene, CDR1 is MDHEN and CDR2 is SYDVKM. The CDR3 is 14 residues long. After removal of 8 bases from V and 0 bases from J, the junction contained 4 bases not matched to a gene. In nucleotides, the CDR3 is TGTGCCAGCCAAAACAGGGGCTCTGGAAACACCATATATTTT. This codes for CASQNRGSGNTIYF. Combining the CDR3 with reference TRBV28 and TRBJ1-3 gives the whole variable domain DVKVTQSSRYLVKRTGEKVFLECVQDMDHENMFWYRQDPGLGLRLIYFSYDVKMKEKGDIPEGYSVSREKKERFSLILESASTNQTSMYLCASQNRGSGNTIYFGEGSWLTVV.

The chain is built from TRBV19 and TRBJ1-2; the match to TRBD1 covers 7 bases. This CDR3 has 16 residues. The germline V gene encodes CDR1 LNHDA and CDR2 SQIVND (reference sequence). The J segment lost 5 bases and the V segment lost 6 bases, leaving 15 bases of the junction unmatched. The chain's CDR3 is CASRKPTDRVGYGYTF. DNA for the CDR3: TGTGCCAGTAGGAAACCGACAGACAGGGTCGGATATGGCTACACCTTC.

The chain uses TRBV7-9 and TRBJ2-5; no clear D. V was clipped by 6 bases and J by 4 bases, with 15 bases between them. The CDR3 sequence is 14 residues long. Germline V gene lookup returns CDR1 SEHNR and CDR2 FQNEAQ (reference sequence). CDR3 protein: CASSSQAGLETQYF. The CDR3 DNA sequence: TGTGCCAGCAGTTCACAAGCCGGGCTAGAGACCCAGTACTTC.